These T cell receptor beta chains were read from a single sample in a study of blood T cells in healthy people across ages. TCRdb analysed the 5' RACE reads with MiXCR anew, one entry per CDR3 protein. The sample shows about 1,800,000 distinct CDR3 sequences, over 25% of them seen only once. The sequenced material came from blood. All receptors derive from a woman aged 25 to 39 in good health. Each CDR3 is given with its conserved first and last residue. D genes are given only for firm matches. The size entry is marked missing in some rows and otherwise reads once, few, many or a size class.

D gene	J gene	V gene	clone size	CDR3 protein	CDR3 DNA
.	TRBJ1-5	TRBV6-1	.	CASSDGLFSNQPQHF	TGTGCCAGCAGTGACGGACTGTTTAGCAATCAGCCCCAGCATTTT
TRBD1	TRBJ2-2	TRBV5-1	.	CASRPRTGRAGELFF	TGCGCCAGCAGACCCCGGACAGGCCGGGCCGGGGAGCTGTTTTTT
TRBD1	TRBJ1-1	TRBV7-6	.	CASSPGQGTFF	TGTGCCAGCAGCCCAGGACAGGGGACTTTCTTT
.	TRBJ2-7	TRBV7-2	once	CASSLEISSYEQYF	TGTGCCAGCAGCTTAGAGATCAGCTCCTACGAGCAGTACTTC
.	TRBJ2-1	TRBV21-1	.	CASSKVGQGHEQFF	TGTGCCAGCAGCAAAGTTGGGCAGGGACATGAGCAGTTCTTC
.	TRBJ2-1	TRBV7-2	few	CASTFLSEQFF	TGTGCCAGCACCTTCTTATCTGAGCAGTTCTTC
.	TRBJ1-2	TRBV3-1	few	CASSQAGDVYGYTF	TGTGCCAGCAGCCAAGCTGGAGATGTTTATGGCTACACCTTC
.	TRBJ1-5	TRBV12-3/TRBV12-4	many	CASSPLTAGQPQHF	TGTGCCAGCAGTCCCTTGACGGCGGGCCAGCCCCAGCATTTT
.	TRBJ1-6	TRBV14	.	CASSQDSRYNSPLHF	TGTGCCAGCAGCCAAGATTCACGGTATAATTCACCCCTCCACTTT
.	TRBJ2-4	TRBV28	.	CAGSFPRAGNIQYF	TGTGCCGGCAGTTTCCCGAGGGCAGGAAACATTCAGTACTTC
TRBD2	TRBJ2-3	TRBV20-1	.	CSARDPEREADTQYF	TGCAGTGCTAGAGATCCAGAGCGGGAGGCAGACACGCAGTATTTC
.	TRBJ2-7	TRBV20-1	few	CSAVGSSSYEQYF	TGCAGTGCCGTGGGGAGTTCGTCTTACGAGCAGTACTTC
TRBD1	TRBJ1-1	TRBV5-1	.	CASSPFGQGAGTEAFF	TGCGCCAGCAGCCCATTTGGCCAGGGGGCTGGGACTGAAGCTTTCTTT
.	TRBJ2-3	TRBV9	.	CASSVVPSDTQYF	TGTGCCAGCAGCGTAGTCCCATCAGATACGCAGTATTTT
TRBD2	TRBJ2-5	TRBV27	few	CASRDTAGEETQYF	TGTGCCAGCCGTGATACAGCGGGAGAAGAGACCCAGTACTTC
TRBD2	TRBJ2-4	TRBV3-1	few	CASSLRGAGGLNIQYF	TGTGCCAGCAGCCTCAGGGGAGCGGGAGGATTGAACATTCAGTACTTC
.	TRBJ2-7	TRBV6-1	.	CASTANSGIEQYF	TGTGCCAGCACCGCAAATTCGGGGATCGAGCAGTACTTC
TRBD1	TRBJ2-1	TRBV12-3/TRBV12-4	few	CASSQRQGTSNEQFF	TGTGCCAGCAGTCAGAGACAGGGAACCTCCAATGAGCAGTTCTTC
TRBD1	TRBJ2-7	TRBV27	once	CASGGTGVLQTPLSEQYF	TGTGCCAGCGGGGGGACAGGGGTCCTTCAAACTCCCTTATCCGAGCAGTACTTC
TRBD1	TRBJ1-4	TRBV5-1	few	CASSLVGTGDNEKLFF	TGCGCCAGCAGCTTGGTGGGGACAGGGGATAATGAAAAACTGTTTTTT
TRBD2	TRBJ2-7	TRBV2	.	CASSGVGLAGDEQYF	TGTGCCAGCAGTGGAGTCGGACTAGCGGGTGACGAGCAGTACTTC
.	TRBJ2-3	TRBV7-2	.	CASSSEFSGWGTDTQYF	TGTGCCAGCAGCTCCGAATTCTCGGGATGGGGCACAGATACGCAGTATTTT
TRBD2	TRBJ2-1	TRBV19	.	CASSPREGGTPKEFF	TGTGCCAGTAGTCCACGGGAGGGAGGAACTCCTAAAGAGTTCTTC
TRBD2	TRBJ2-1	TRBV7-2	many	CASSLGLATNEQFF	TGTGCCAGCAGCCTGGGACTAGCGACGAATGAGCAGTTCTTC
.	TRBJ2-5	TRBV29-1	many	CSVQNGGETQYF	TGCAGCGTACAAAACGGTGGGGAGACCCAGTACTTC
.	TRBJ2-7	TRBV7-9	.	CASSETQGRTCEQYF	TGTGCCAGCAGTGAGACCCAGGGGCGAACCTGCGAGCAGTACTTC
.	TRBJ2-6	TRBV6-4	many	CASGVGGSGANVLTF	TGTGCCAGCGGAGTGGGGGGCTCTGGGGCCAACGTCCTGACTTTC
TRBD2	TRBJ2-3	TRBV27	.	CAGSLSGLAGARNTDTQYF	TGTGCCGGCAGTTTATCCGGACTAGCGGGAGCTCGGAACACAGATACGCAGTATTTT
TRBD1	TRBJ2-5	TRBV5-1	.	CASSATGGTETQYF	TGCGCCAGCAGCGCTACAGGGGGAACGGAGACCCAGTACTTC
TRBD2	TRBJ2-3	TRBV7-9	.	CASSFVREPDAQYF	TGTGCCAGCAGCTTTGTGCGGGAGCCAGATGCGCAGTATTTT
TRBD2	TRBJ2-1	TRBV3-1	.	CAGSQASGGASEQFF	TGTGCCGGCAGCCAAGCTAGCGGGGGGGCTAGTGAGCAGTTCTTC
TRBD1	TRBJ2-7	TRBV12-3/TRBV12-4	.	CTSSPTTGGGEQYF	TGTACCAGCAGTCCCACGACAGGGGGAGGCGAGCAGTACTTC
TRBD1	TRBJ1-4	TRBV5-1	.	CASSEGTGRGEKLFF	TGCGCCAGCAGCGAGGGGACAGGGAGAGGTGAAAAACTGTTTTTT
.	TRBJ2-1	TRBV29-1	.	CSVDVRFRDNEQFF	TGCAGCGTTGACGTCCGGTTCAGAGACAATGAGCAGTTCTTC
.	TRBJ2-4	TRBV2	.	CASSEALRGRGTKNIQYF	TGTGCCAGCAGTGAAGCGCTTCGGGGCAGGGGAACCAAAAACATTCAGTACTTC
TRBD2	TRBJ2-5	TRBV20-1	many	CSARVSGGETQYF	TGCAGTGCTAGAGTTAGCGGGGGAGAGACCCAGTACTTC
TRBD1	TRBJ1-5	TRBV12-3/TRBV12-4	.	CASGTGGEPQHF	TGTGCCAGCGGGACAGGGGGCGAGCCCCAGCATTTT
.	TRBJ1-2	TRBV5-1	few	CASSDGGQAGYGYTF	TGCGCCAGCAGCGATGGTGGTCAGGCCGGCTATGGCTACACCTTC
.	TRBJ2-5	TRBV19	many	CASSIRETQYF	TGTGCCAGCAGTATTAGAGAGACCCAGTACTTC
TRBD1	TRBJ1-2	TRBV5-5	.	CASSLEVGDRANYGYTF	TGTGCCAGCAGCTTGGAGGTTGGGGACAGGGCCAACTATGGCTACACCTTC
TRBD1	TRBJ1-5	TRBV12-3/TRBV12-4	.	CASSGTAGGNQPQHF	TGTGCCAGCAGTGGGACAGCCGGGGGCAATCAGCCCCAGCATTTT
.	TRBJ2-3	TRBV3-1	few	CASSHTRGAPSVTDTQYF	TGTGCCAGCAGCCATACACGGGGGGCCCCATCAGTCACAGATACGCAGTATTTT
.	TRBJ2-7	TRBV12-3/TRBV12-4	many	CASTLGGEQYF	TGTGCCAGCACCCTGGGAGGCGAGCAGTACTTC
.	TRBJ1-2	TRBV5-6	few	CASSLVENSGYTF	TGTGCCAGCAGCTTGGTGGAGAATTCAGGCTACACCTTC
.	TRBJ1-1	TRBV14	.	CASSLLGLGTEAFF	TGTGCCAGCAGCCTTCTGGGGCTGGGGACTGAAGCTTTCTTT